The clone carrying this T cell receptor beta chain was recorded at least ten times. Its antigen is still unknown. The CDR3 spans 16 residues. Looked up from germline, CDR1 is SGHKS and CDR2 is YYEKEE (reference sequence). V trimming: 5 bases; J trimming: 5 bases; junction bases outside the gene matches: 7. Unique molecular identifier tags were affixed to discrete cDNA molecules. TCRdb passed the 5' RACE reads through MiXCR, listing each CDR3 protein once. The table lists 40,000 or so distinct CDR3 sequences, 5% to 5.5% of them singletons. This sample stems from a study of early T cells in non-severe SARS-CoV-2 infection. Study context: Sequenced bulk RNA came from whole blood that was unsorted, and chains were unpaired.

Overall study findings and caveats: VDJdb-based matching was biased toward anti-spike CD8 responses and missed private and CD4 specificities.

This sequence was found in an adult who was a healthcare worker with PCR-confirmed SARS-CoV-2 infection or an uninfected control (not recorded which). The chain combines TRBV5-5 with TRBJ2-1, with TRBD2 identical over 13 bases. The source material was whole blood, sampled at baseline. CDR3 sequence reads: CASRSTSGRPNNEQFF. The CDR3 bases are TGTGCCAGCAGGTCGACTAGCGGGAGGCCGAACAATGAGCAGTTCTTC.